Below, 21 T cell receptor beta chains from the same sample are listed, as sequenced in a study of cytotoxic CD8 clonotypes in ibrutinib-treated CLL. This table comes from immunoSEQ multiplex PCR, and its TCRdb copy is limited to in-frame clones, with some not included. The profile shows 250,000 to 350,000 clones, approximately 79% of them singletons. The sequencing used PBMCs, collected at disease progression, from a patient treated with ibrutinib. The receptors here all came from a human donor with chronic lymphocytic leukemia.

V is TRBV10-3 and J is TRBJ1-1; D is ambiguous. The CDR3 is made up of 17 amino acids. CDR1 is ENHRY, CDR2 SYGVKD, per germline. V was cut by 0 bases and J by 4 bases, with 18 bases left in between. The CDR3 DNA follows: TGTGCCATCAGTGAGTCGGGGTGGAGGGAAAAGGTCACTGAAGCTTTCTTT. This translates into CAISESGWREKVTEAFF.

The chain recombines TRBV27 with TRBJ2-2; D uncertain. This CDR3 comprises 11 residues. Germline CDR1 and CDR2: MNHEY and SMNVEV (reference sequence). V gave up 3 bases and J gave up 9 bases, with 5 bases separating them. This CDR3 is CASSLGWELFF. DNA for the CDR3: TGTGCCAGCAGTTTGGGTTGGGAGCTGTTTTTT.

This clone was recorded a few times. CDR3 in amino acids: CASSGTRQSYGYTF. In DNA, the CDR3 is TGTGCCAGCTCAGGTACCCGACAGTCCTATGGCTACACCTTC. The rearrangement joins TRBV2 to TRBJ1-2, with a possible D match to TRBD1 (5 bases). This CDR3 contains 14 residues. Germline-derived CDR1 and CDR2 are SNHLY and FYNNEI. With 8 bases removed from V and 4 bases from J, the gap between germline ends came to 17 bases.

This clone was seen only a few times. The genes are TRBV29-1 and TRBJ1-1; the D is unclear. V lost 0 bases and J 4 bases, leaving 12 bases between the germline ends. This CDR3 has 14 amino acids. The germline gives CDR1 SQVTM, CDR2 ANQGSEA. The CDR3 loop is CSVEEGFLATEAFF. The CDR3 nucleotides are TGCAGCGTTGAAGAGGGGTTTCTGGCCACTGAAGCTTTCTTT.

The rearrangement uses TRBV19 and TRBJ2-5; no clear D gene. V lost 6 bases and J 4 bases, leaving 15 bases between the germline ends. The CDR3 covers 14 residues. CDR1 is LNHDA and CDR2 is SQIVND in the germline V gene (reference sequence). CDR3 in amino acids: CASRREMVGETQYF. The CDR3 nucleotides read TGTGCCAGTAGACGAGAGATGGTTGGAGAGACCCAGTACTTC. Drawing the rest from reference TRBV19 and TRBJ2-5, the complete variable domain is DGGITQSPKYLFRKEGQNVTLSCEQNLNHDAMYWYRQDPGQGLRLIYYSQIVNDFQKGDIAEGYSVSREKKESFPLTVTSAQKNPTAFYLCASRREMVGETQYFGPGTRLLVL.

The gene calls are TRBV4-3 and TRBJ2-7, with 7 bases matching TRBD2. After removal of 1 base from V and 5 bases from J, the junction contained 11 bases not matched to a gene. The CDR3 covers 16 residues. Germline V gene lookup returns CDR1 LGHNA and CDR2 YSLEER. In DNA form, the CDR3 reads TGCGCCAGCAGCCAAGCTTTAGCGGGTCGGGGGAACGAGCAGTACTTC. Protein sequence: CASSQALAGRGNEQYF.

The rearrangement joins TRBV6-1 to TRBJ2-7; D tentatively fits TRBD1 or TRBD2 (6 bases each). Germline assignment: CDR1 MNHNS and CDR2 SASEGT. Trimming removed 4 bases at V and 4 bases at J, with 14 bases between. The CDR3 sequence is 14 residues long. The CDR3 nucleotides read TGTGCCAGCAGTGGAGGGGGGACCCGTTACGAGCAGTACTTC. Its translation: CASSGGGTRYEQYF.

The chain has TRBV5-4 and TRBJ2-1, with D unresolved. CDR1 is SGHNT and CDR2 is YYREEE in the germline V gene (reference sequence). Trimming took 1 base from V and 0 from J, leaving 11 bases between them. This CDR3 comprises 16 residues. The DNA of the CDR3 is TGTGCCAGCAGCTTGCTCGGGCCCAGCTCCTACAATGAGCAGTTCTTC. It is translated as CASSLLGPSSYNEQFF.

CDR3 DNA: TGTGCCAGTAGTCCCACGGACAGCACAGATACGCAGTATTTT. This gives the protein CASSPTDSTDTQYF. The chain carries TRBV19 and TRBJ2-3; no clear D gene. The V end was cut by 5 bases, the J end by 0 bases, with 9 bases between. Germline CDR1 and CDR2: LNHDA and SQIVND (reference sequence). The CDR3 consists of 14 residues.

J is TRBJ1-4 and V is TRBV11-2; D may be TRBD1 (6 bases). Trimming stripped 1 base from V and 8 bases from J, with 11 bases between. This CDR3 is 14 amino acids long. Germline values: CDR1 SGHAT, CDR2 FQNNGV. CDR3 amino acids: CASSLVLGAEKLFF. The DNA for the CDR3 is TGTGCCAGCAGCTTAGTTCTGGGGGCGGAAAAACTGTTTTTT.

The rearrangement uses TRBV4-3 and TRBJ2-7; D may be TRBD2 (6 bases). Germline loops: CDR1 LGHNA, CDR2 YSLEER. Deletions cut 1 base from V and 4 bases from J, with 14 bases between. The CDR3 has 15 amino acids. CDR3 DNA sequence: TGCGCCAGCAGCCAAGGACCCGGGAGCCCATACGAGCAGTACTTC. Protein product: CASSQGPGSPYEQYF.

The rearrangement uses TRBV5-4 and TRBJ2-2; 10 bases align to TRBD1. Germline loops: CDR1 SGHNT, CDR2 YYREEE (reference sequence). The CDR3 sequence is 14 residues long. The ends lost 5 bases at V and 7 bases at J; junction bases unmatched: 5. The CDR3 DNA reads TGTGCCAGCAGAAGACAGGGGGCCGACGGGGAGCTGTTTTTT. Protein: CASRRQGADGELFF.

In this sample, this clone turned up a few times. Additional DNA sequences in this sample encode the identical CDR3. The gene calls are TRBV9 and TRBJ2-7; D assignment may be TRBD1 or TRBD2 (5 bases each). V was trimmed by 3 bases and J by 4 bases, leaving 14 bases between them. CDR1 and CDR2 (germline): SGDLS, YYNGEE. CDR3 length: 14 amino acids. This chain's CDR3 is CASSASGTSYEQYF. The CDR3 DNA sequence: TGTGCCAGCAGCGCCTCCGGGACCTCGTACGAGCAGTACTTC.

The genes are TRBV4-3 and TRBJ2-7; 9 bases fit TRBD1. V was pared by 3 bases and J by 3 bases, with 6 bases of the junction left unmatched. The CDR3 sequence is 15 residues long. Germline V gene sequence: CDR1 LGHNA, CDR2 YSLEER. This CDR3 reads CASSQRTGVFYEQYF. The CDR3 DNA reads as TGCGCCAGCAGCCAGAGGACAGGGGTTTTCTACGAGCAGTACTTC.

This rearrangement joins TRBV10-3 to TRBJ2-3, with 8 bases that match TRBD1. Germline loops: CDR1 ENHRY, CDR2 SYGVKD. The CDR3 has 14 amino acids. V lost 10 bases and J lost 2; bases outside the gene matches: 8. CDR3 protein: CATVDRDSTDTQYF. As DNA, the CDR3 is TGTGCCACCGTGGACAGGGACTCCACAGATACGCAGTATTTT.

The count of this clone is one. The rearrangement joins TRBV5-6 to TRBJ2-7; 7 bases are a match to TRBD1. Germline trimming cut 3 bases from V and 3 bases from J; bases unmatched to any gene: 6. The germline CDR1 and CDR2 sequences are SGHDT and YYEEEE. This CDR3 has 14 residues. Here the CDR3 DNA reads TGTGCCAGCAGCTGGTACGACAGGGTCTACGAGCAGTACTTC. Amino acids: CASSWYDRVYEQYF.

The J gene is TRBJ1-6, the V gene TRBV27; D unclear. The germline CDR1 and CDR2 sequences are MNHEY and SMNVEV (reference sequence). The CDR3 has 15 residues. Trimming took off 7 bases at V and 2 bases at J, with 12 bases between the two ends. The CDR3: CASTFSRTYNSPLHF. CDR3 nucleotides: TGTGCCAGCACCTTTTCTAGGACCTATAATTCACCCCTCCACTTT.

CDR3 protein: CSVGFWQGRDFRETQYF. DNA for the CDR3: TGCAGCGTTGGGTTTTGGCAGGGTAGGGACTTCCGAGAGACCCAGTACTTC. The gene calls are TRBV29-1 and TRBJ2-5; maybe TRBD2 (6 bases). Germline CDR1 and CDR2: SQVTM and ANQGSEA. V shed 4 bases and J shed 4 bases, with 25 bases lying between them. The CDR3 is made up of 17 amino acids.

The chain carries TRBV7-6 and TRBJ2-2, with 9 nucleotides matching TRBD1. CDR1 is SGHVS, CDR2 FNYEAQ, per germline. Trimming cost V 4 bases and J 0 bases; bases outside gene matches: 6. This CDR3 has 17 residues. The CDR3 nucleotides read TGTGCCAGCAGCTCTTATACAGGGGGCCCGAACACCGGGGAGCTGTTTTTT. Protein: CASSSYTGGPNTGELFF.

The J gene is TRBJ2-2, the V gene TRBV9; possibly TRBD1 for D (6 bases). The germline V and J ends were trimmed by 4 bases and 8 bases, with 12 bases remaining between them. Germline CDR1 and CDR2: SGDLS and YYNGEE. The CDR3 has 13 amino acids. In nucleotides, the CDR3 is TGTGCCAGCAGCCAACAGGGCTGGGGGGAGCTGTTTTTT. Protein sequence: CASSQQGWGELFF.

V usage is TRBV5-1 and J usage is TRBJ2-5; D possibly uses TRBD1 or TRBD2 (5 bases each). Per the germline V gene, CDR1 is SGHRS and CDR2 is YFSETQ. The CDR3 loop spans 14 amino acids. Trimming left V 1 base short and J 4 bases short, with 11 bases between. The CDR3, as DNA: TGCGCCAGCAGCTTGTCAGGGACCGGAGAGACCCAGTACTTC. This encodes CASSLSGTGETQYF. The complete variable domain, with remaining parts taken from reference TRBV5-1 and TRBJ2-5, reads KAGVTQTPRYLIKTRGQQVTLSCSPISGHRSVSWYQQTPGQGLQFLFEYFSETQRNKGNFPGRFSGRQFSNSRSEMNVSTLELGDSALYLCASSLSGTGETQYFGPGTRLLVL.